The rows below give T cell receptor beta chains drawn from one sample of a study of blood T cell repertoires in COVID-19. Some clones are missing from TCRdb's copy, which holds only in-frame ones; the method was immunoSEQ multiplex PCR. The sample holds a few hundred thousand clones, 80% to 90% seen once. The sequenced material came from peripheral blood. Receptors were obtained from a woman older than 75 with acute or convalescent COVID-19. CDR3s include the opening cysteine and the closing phenylalanine or tryptophan. Fields, in order: V gene, D gene, J gene, clone size, CDR3 protein, CDR3 DNA. D genes are given only for firm matches. Clone size is given for some rows only: seen once, a few or many times, or a class if the clone is expanded.

>TRBV7-2|TRBD2|TRBJ2-7|.
CASSLTSGGRSYEQYF
TGTGCCAGCAGCCTAACTAGCGGGGGCCGCTCCTACGAGCAGTACTTC
>TRBV27|TRBD1|TRBJ2-7|.
CASSRPTGQGAEQYF
TGTGCCAGCAGCCGACCCACGGGACAGGGTGCCGAGCAGTACTTC
>TRBV5-6|.|TRBJ2-7|.
CASSPTGTSLYEQYF
TGTGCCAGCAGCCCCACCGGGACAAGCCTCTACGAGCAGTACTTC
>TRBV7-9|TRBD1|TRBJ1-1|.
CASSLAGTGREAFF
TGTGCCAGCAGCTTAGCAGGGACAGGGCGAGAAGCTTTCTTT
>TRBV5-6|TRBD2|TRBJ2-2|few
CASSLEGLAGGDTGELFF
TGTGCCAGCAGCTTGGAGGGACTAGCGGGAGGGGACACCGGGGAGCTGTTTTTT
>TRBV7-2|.|TRBJ2-2|once
CASSPGLNTGELFF
TGTGCCAGCAGCCCGGGACTGAACACCGGGGAGCTGTTTTTT
>TRBV11-3|.|TRBJ2-3|once
CASSLTPGVGADTQYF
TGTGCCAGCAGCTTAACCCCAGGGGTAGGAGCAGATACGCAGTATTTT
>TRBV10-1|TRBD2|TRBJ2-3|.
CASSEWGLAGVSTQYF
TGCGCCAGCAGTGAGTGGGGACTAGCGGGAGTGAGTACGCAGTATTTT
>TRBV19|.|TRBJ1-1|.
CASWSRDTEAFF
TGTGCCAGTTGGTCCCGGGACACTGAAGCTTTCTTT
>TRBV7-9|.|TRBJ2-7|.
CASSLGQASSYEQYF
TGTGCCAGCAGCTTAGGACAGGCCAGCTCCTACGAGCAGTACTTC
>TRBV6-6|.|TRBJ1-4|.
CASSYQGGDEKLFF
TGTGCCAGCAGTTACCAAGGGGGGGATGAAAAACTGTTTTTT
>TRBV6-1|.|TRBJ2-2|.
CASSLQGTGELFF
TGTGCCAGCAGTTTACAGGGAACCGGGGAGCTGTTTTTT
>TRBV7-2|.|TRBJ2-1|once
CASSFYGPYNEQFF
TGTGCCAGCAGCTTCTATGGGCCCTACAATGAGCAGTTCTTC
>TRBV9|.|TRBJ2-5|few
CASSVGGGPLGTQYF
TGTGCCAGCAGCGTAGGAGGGGGACCCTTGGGGACCCAGTACTTC
>TRBV28|.|TRBJ2-7|.
CASREGGWEQYF
TGTGCCAGCAGAGAAGGCGGTTGGGAGCAGTACTTC
>TRBV6-2/TRBV6-3|.|TRBJ2-7|.
CASSYLIYSYEQYF
TGTGCCAGCAGTTACCTAATTTACTCCTACGAGCAGTACTTC
>TRBV29-1|.|TRBJ2-3|.
CSVETGTDTQYF
TGCAGCGTGGAGACAGGCACAGATACGCAGTATTTT
>TRBV6-2/TRBV6-3|.|TRBJ1-1|.
CASSYSRRGGPDTEAFF
TGTGCCAGCAGTTACTCGAGGAGGGGGGGACCAGACACTGAAGCTTTCTTT
>TRBV7-3|TRBD2|TRBJ2-1|.
CASSPASGGGNEQFF
TGTGCCAGCAGCCCGGCCTCGGGGGGAGGGAATGAGCAGTTCTTC
>TRBV9|.|TRBJ2-5|few
CASSVLDSQQETQYF
TGTGCCAGCAGCGTATTGGACAGTCAGCAAGAGACCCAGTACTTC
>TRBV5-4|.|TRBJ2-7|once
CASSLEASTSYEQYF
TGTGCCAGCAGCTTGGAAGCTAGCACCTCCTACGAGCAGTACTTC
>TRBV7-2|TRBD2|TRBJ2-1|.
CASRPTGVLAGGRNEQFF
TGTGCCAGCAGACCAACGGGCGTACTAGCGGGAGGTAGGAATGAGCAGTTCTTC
>TRBV19|TRBD1|TRBJ2-5|few
CASSLGQGAIQETQYF
TGTGCCAGTAGTCTAGGACAGGGGGCGATCCAAGAGACCCAGTACTTC
>TRBV5-6|.|TRBJ2-5|.
CASSGGGLGETQYF
TGTGCCAGCAGCGGTGGAGGACTGGGTGAGACCCAGTACTTC
>TRBV11-3|.|TRBJ2-7|.
CAIPPQPTQTYEQYF
TGTGCCATCCCGCCACAGCCCACGCAAACCTACGAGCAGTACTTC
>TRBV19|TRBD2|TRBJ2-5|.
CASSSAGAGQETQYF
TGTGCCAGTAGTTCAGCGGGAGCGGGTCAAGAGACCCAGTACTTC
>TRBV19|.|TRBJ1-4|few
CASSIDQGTLFF
TGTGCCAGTAGTATAGATCAGGGTACACTGTTTTTT
>TRBV7-2|TRBD2|TRBJ2-7|.
CASSSGGSVNEQYF
TGTGCCAGCTCCTCGGGCGGGAGCGTTAACGAGCAGTACTTC
>TRBV6-2/TRBV6-3|.|TRBJ2-6|.
CASSYVGTIVGGANVLTF
TGTGCCAGCAGTTACGTTGGGACAATAGTCGGAGGGGCCAACGTCCTGACTTTC
>TRBV4-2|TRBD2|TRBJ2-1|.
CASSYASGSKQFF
TGTGCCAGCAGCTACGCTAGCGGGAGTAAGCAGTTCTTC
>TRBV27|.|TRBJ1-1|few
CASSFRSRGYTEAFF
TGTGCCAGCAGTTTCCGTTCCAGGGGCTACACTGAAGCTTTCTTT
>TRBV10-1|TRBD1|TRBJ1-6|.
CASTWTGVYNSPLHF
TGCGCCAGCACATGGACAGGGGTGTACAATTCACCCCTCCACTTT
>TRBV9|TRBD1|TRBJ1-5|.
CASSVTGEEGQPQHF
TGTGCCAGCAGCGTTACAGGGGAAGAAGGTCAGCCCCAGCATTTT
>TRBV11-2|.|TRBJ2-2|.
CASSYQVQGNTGELFF
TGTGCCAGCAGCTATCAAGTGCAGGGGAACACCGGGGAGCTGTTTTTT
>TRBV11-2|.|TRBJ2-1|once
CASSAYRGGYNEQFF
TGTGCCAGCAGCGCCTACAGGGGGGGGTACAATGAGCAGTTCTTC
>TRBV7-2|.|TRBJ2-3|.
CASSLVVAGTGTDTQYF
TGTGCCAGCAGCTTAGTTGTTGCGGGGACCGGCACAGATACGCAGTATTTT
>TRBV18|.|TRBJ1-2|.
CASSHRENYGYTF
TGTGCCAGCTCACACAGGGAAAACTATGGCTACACCTTC
>TRBV19|TRBD1|TRBJ1-1|.
CASSIGQGGGNTEAFF
TGTGCCAGTAGTATCGGACAGGGAGGTGGGAACACTGAAGCTTTCTTT
>TRBV3-1/TRBV3-2|.|TRBJ1-2|.
CASSQDVPGLYGYTF
TGTGCCAGCAGCCAAGATGTACCAGGATTATATGGCTACACCTTC
>TRBV6-5|.|TRBJ1-2|few
CASSPRPQGYTF
TGTGCCAGCAGTCCCCGCCCACAGGGCTACACCTTC
>TRBV29-1|TRBD1|TRBJ2-7|.
CSVAGTAYEQYF
TGCAGCGTTGCCGGGACAGCCTACGAGCAGTACTTC
>TRBV5-6|TRBD2|TRBJ2-7|once
CASSFSPLRTSGYEQYF
TGTGCCAGCAGCTTCTCCCCCCTAAGGACTAGCGGGTACGAGCAGTACTTC
>TRBV21-1|.|TRBJ1-5|.
CASSKGQGRNIYSNQPQHF
TGTGCCAGCAGCAAAGGGCAGGGTCGTAACATCTATAGCAATCAGCCCCAGCATTTT
>TRBV4-1|TRBD1|TRBJ1-5|.
CASSQLQGAKGAQHF
TGCGCCAGCAGCCAATTACAGGGGGCAAAGGGGGCCCAGCATTTT
>TRBV28|.|TRBJ1-5|.
CASSSINSYSNQPQHF
TGTGCCAGCAGTTCCATTAACAGTTATAGCAATCAGCCCCAGCATTTT
>TRBV28|TRBD2|TRBJ2-4|.
CASSPGLAGLWGNIQYF
TGTGCCAGCAGCCCAGGACTAGCGGGACTGTGGGGAAACATTCAGTACTTC
>TRBV9|.|TRBJ2-5|.
CASSVGVESQETQYF
TGTGCCAGCAGCGTAGGTGTGGAGAGCCAAGAGACCCAGTACTTC
>TRBV9|TRBD1|TRBJ2-5|.
CASSGSTGNEGETQYF
TGTGCCAGCAGCGGATCGACAGGGAATGAGGGAGAGACCCAGTACTTC
>TRBV11-2|TRBD1|TRBJ2-5|.
CASSVQGMETQYF
TGTGCCAGCAGCGTACAGGGGATGGAGACCCAGTACTTC
>TRBV7-2|.|TRBJ2-5|.
CASSFNPQETQYF
TGTGCCAGCAGCTTTAATCCCCAAGAGACCCAGTACTTC
>TRBV7-9|.|TRBJ1-3|.
CASSPGGENTIYF
TGTGCCAGCAGCCCCGGGGGAGAAAACACCATATATTTT
>TRBV19|.|TRBJ2-7|once
CVGGAGGPSYEQYF
TGTGTGGGGGGGGCAGGCGGTCCCTCCTACGAGCAGTACTTC
>TRBV30|TRBD1|TRBJ1-2|.
CAWSVGTEMFYGYTF
TGTGCCTGGAGTGTAGGGACAGAGATGTTCTATGGCTACACCTTC
>TRBV4-1|TRBD2|TRBJ2-3|.
CASSLAGAVTDTQYF
TGCGCCAGCAGCCTAGCGGGGGCCGTGACAGATACGCAGTATTTT